Listed below are T cell receptor beta chains from one sample, sequenced in a study of CD8+ T cells in alopecia areata. TCRdb's copy holds only in-frame clones and misses some; the assay was immunoSEQ multiplex PCR. The data contain more than 95,000 clones, around 50% of them singletons. Sequenced: NKG2D-low CD8+ T cells sorted from blood. The receptors were sampled from a human donor with alopecia areata. Both conserved end residues are part of each CDR3. A D gene is named only where the DNA matches it firmly. Where a row states a size, it is once, few, many or the class of an expanded clone; other rows omit it.

V	J	size	D	CDR3	DNA
TRBV6-6	TRBJ2-5	NA	TRBD2	CASSRGGSAVGETQYF	TGTGCCAGCAGTCGAGGCGGGAGCGCAGTGGGTGAGACCCAGTACTTC
TRBV19	TRBJ1-2	few	NA	CASSIGGGGYTF	TGTGCCAGTAGTATTGGAGGGGGAGGCTACACCTTC
TRBV9	TRBJ2-7	few	TRBD1	CASSVGQSSYEQYF	TGTGCCAGCAGCGTGGGACAGAGCTCCTACGAGCAGTACTTC
TRBV5-6	TRBJ1-1	once	NA	CASFLRWNSLGVMNTEAFF	TGTGCCAGCTTCCTCCGGTGGAACAGCCTGGGAGTAATGAACACTGAAGCTTTCTTT
TRBV7-9	TRBJ2-7	few	NA	CASSLGTVFSYEQYF	TGTGCCAGCAGCTTAGGGACAGTTTTCTCCTACGAGCAGTACTTC
TRBV29-1	TRBJ1-1	NA	NA	CSVESDLNTEAFF	TGCAGCGTTGAATCAGATTTGAACACTGAAGCTTTCTTT
TRBV5-1	TRBJ2-2	NA	NA	CASSGGTGELFF	TGCGCCAGCAGCGGAGGCACCGGGGAGCTGTTTTTT
TRBV6-5	TRBJ2-2	NA	NA	CASSYGVAGELFF	TGTGCCAGCAGTTACGGCGTCGCCGGGGAGCTGTTTTTT
TRBV9	TRBJ2-3	NA	NA	CASSGTDTDTQYF	TGTGCCAGCAGCGGGACCGACACAGATACGCAGTATTTT
TRBV29-1	TRBJ2-1	few	TRBD2	CSVRLAGYNEQFF	TGCAGCGTTCGGCTAGCGGGGTACAATGAGCAGTTCTTC
TRBV28	TRBJ2-1	few	TRBD2	CASRISGSSYNEQFF	TGTGCCAGCAGGATTAGCGGGAGCTCCTACAATGAGCAGTTCTTC
TRBV5-1	TRBJ2-2	NA	NA	CASSLIPGELFF	TGCGCCAGCAGCTTGATCCCCGGGGAGCTGTTTTTT
TRBV5-4	TRBJ2-7	NA	NA	CASSFGPTYEQYF	TGTGCCAGCAGCTTTGGACCTACCTACGAGCAGTACTTC
TRBV30	TRBJ2-1	few	NA	CAWSGGGHYNEQFF	TGTGCCTGGAGTGGAGGGGGTCACTACAATGAGCAGTTCTTC
TRBV28	TRBJ2-7	few	NA	CASRGLTGAVHEQYF	TGTGCCAGCAGGGGACTAACAGGGGCGGTTCACGAGCAGTACTTC
TRBV29-1	TRBJ2-1	NA	TRBD2	CSVPLAGEGNEQFF	TGCAGCGTTCCCCTAGCGGGAGAGGGCAATGAGCAGTTCTTC
TRBV5-6	TRBJ2-5	NA	NA	CASSLDLGAQYF	TGTGCCAGCAGCTTAGACTTAGGAGCCCAGTACTTC
TRBV28	TRBJ2-6	few	NA	CASSSLREAGANVLTF	TGTGCCAGCAGTTCCCTCAGAGAGGCTGGGGCCAACGTCCTGACTTTC
TRBV30	TRBJ2-3	NA	NA	CASARVGTQYF	TGTGCCTCCGCAAGAGTGGGTACGCAGTATTTT
TRBV7-9	TRBJ2-7	NA	NA	CASSPVLLSYEQYF	TGTGCCAGCAGTCCGGTCCTCCTTTCCTACGAGCAGTACTTC
TRBV6-5	TRBJ1-2	NA	NA	CASSSGPSYGYTF	TGTGCCAGCAGTTCGGGACCCAGCTATGGCTACACCTTC
TRBV29-1	TRBJ2-3	NA	NA	CSVESVSTDTQYF	TGCAGCGTTGAATCGGTCAGCACAGATACGCAGTATTTT
TRBV30	TRBJ2-1	NA	NA	CAWSVHSYNEQFF	TGTGCCTGGAGTGTACATTCCTACAATGAGCAGTTCTTC
TRBV5-1	TRBJ1-2	NA	NA	CASSLMGDPYGYTF	TGCGCCAGCAGCTTGATGGGGGATCCCTATGGCTACACCTTC
TRBV30	TRBJ1-1	NA	NA	CAWSGVDSKAFF	TGTGCCTGGAGTGGGGTCGACAGTAAAGCTTTCTTT
TRBV29-1	TRBJ2-3	few	NA	CSVDRGPDTQYF	TGCAGCGTTGATAGGGGCCCAGATACGCAGTATTTT
TRBV29-1	TRBJ2-1	few	NA	CSVGRDPITEQFF	TGCAGCGTTGGCCGGGACCCCATCACTGAGCAGTTCTTC
TRBV4-1	TRBJ2-3	NA	NA	CASSLRDDTQYF	TGCGCCAGCAGCCTACGGGACGATACGCAGTATTTT
TRBV29-1	TRBJ1-2	NA	TRBD1	CSVEDRKGKGAIYGYTF	TGCAGCGTTGAAGATAGGAAGGGAAAGGGGGCAATTTATGGCTACACCTTC
TRBV29-1	TRBJ1-2	NA	NA	CSIQDGYYGYTF	TGCAGCATTCAAGACGGATACTATGGCTACACCTTC
TRBV2	TRBJ1-1	NA	NA	CASIRDGLNTEAFF	TGTGCCAGCATTCGGGACGGATTGAACACTGAAGCTTTCTTT
TRBV6-6	TRBJ2-1	few	TRBD2	CASSGRGLAGEQFF	TGTGCCAGCAGTGGTCGCGGACTAGCGGGCGAGCAGTTCTTC
TRBV5-1	TRBJ2-7	NA	NA	CASSPLDRSSYEQYF	TGCGCCAGCAGCCCCTTGGATAGGAGTTCCTACGAGCAGTACTTC
TRBV29-1	TRBJ2-7	few	NA	CSVARGMGGEQYF	TGCAGCGTTGCCAGGGGGATGGGGGGAGAGCAGTACTTC
TRBV29-1	TRBJ2-5	NA	NA	CSARGGAEETQYF	TGCAGCGCCCGAGGGGGAGCAGAGGAGACCCAGTACTTC
TRBV28	TRBJ2-7	NA	NA	CASSTRRSYEQYF	TGTGCCAGCAGTACCCGACGCTCCTACGAGCAGTACTTC